The 28 T cell receptor beta chains presented below share a single source sample, sequenced in a study of T cells after yellow fever vaccination. A single record per CDR3 protein comes from TCRdb applying MiXCR to the 5' RACE reads. The sample has about 550,000 distinct CDR3 sequences; 15% to 20% are singletons. Sequencing used PBMCs, obtained 15 days after the yellow fever booster vaccination. The receptor set was obtained from a man aged 25-45 years who received the YFV17D yellow fever vaccine.

The chain couples TRBV20-1 to TRBJ2-3; the match to TRBD2 covers 9 bases. In germline, CDR1 is DFQATT, CDR2 SNEGSKA (reference sequence). The CDR3 length is 15 residues. V lost 3 bases, J lost 5 bases, and 9 bases stayed unmatched. CDR3 nucleotides: TGCAGTGCTAGGACCCTAGCGGGACCCTTAGATACGCAGTATTTT. This encodes CSARTLAGPLDTQYF.

This chain connects TRBV12-3 or TRBV12-4 to TRBJ2-6, with 9 bases that match TRBD2. The CDR3 extends over 17 amino acids. The junction had 7 bases not matched to a gene; V was cut back by 5 bases and J by 2 bases. CDR3 in amino acids: CASSRYAGGTGANVLTF. The CDR3 DNA reads TGTGCCAGCAGTCGTTACGCGGGAGGGACTGGGGCCAACGTCCTGACTTTC.

This clonotype showed up just a few times. The gene calls are TRBV7-9 and TRBJ2-1; TRBD2 matches at 7 bases. The junction had 13 bases not matched to a gene; V was cut back by 7 bases and J by 7 bases. This CDR3 region has 15 residues. The germline V gene has CDR1 SEHNR and CDR2 FQNEAQ (reference sequence). The CDR3 spells CASTRVAGEGNEQFF. CDR3 sequence (DNA): TGTGCCAGCACCCGGGTTGCGGGAGAGGGTAATGAGCAGTTCTTC. Complete variable domain (other parts from reference TRBV7-9 and TRBJ2-1): DTGVSQNPRHKITKRGQNVTFRCDPISEHNRLYWYRQTLGQGPEFLTYFQNEAQLEKSRLLSDRFSAERPKGSFSTLEIQRTEQGDSAMYLCASTRVAGEGNEQFFGPGTRLTVL.

CDR3 sequence reads: CASSRQQTGTTGELFF. CDR3 in DNA: TGTGCCAGCAGCCGCCAACAGACAGGGACCACCGGGGAGCTGTTTTTT. The V and J genes are TRBV7-2 and TRBJ2-2; 7 bases are a match to TRBD1. The CDR3 spans 16 residues. Trimming took 5 bases from V and 4 from J; bases not matched to a gene: 10. CDR1 is SGHTA, CDR2 FQGNSA, per germline.

This clonotype was detected a few times. The J gene is TRBJ2-2, the V gene TRBV24-1; D is possibly TRBD2 (6 bases). The V gene's germline CDR1 is KGHDR and CDR2 SFDVKD. The V end lost 9 bases, the J end lost 3 bases, and 16 bases lay between the germline ends. CDR3 length equals 15 residues. CDR3 sequence: CATEMGGADTGELFF. The CDR3 region has the DNA TGTGCCACCGAGATGGGGGGAGCAGACACCGGGGAGCTGTTTTTT.

The chain is built from TRBV20-1 and TRBJ2-5, with 13 bases fitting TRBD2. Germline V gene data show CDR1 as DFQATT and CDR2 as SNEGSKA (reference sequence). V gave up 5 bases and J gave up 1 base; unmatched junction bases: 16. The CDR3 spans 19 residues. CDR3 protein: CSARPGTSGAWGFQETQYF. CDR3 nucleotides: TGCAGTGCTCGCCCAGGGACTAGCGGGGCCTGGGGGTTCCAAGAGACCCAGTACTTC.

This clonotype turned up a few times. The chain joins TRBV18 to TRBJ2-5; tentatively, D is TRBD1 or TRBD2 (5 bases each). Germline V gene lookup returns CDR1 KGHSH and CDR2 LQKENI. Trimming took off 0 bases at V and 1 base at J, with 9 bases between the two ends. The CDR3 is 15 amino acids. CDR3: CASSPPGRFQETQYF. CDR3 sequence (DNA): TGTGCCAGCTCACCACCGGGACGGTTCCAAGAGACCCAGTACTTC.

The sample holds a few counts of this clonotype. The chain carries TRBV6-5 and TRBJ2-7, with D possibly matching TRBD2 (5 bases). Germline CDR1 reads MNHEY; CDR2 reads SVGAGI. Trimming took 4 bases from V and 0 from J, leaving 10 bases between them. The CDR3 spans 14 residues. CDR3 coding DNA: TGTGCCAGCAGTTCCCCAGCGGTCTCCTACGAGCAGTACTTC. It specifies CASSSPAVSYEQYF.

This rearrangement joins TRBV27 to TRBJ1-1; no clear D gene. V was shortened by 0 bases and J by 10 bases, with 24 bases between the two germline ends. Germline CDR1 MNHEY, CDR2 SMNVEV (reference sequence). The CDR3 has 17 amino acids. CDR3 sequence: CASSLSFTAWSQVGAFF. The DNA of the CDR3 is TGTGCCAGCAGTTTATCTTTTACCGCGTGGAGCCAAGTGGGAGCTTTCTTT.

This clonotype was picked up a small number of times. The chain employs TRBV18 and TRBJ2-7; 7 bases are shared with TRBD2. The CDR3 loop spans 14 amino acids. Germline trimming cut 4 bases from V and 6 bases from J; bases unmatched to any gene: 9. CDR1 is KGHSH and CDR2 is LQKENI in the germline V gene. CDR3 sequence: CASSLVGGPGEQYF. Written as DNA, the CDR3 is TGTGCCAGCTCACTTGTGGGAGGGCCGGGCGAGCAGTACTTC.

The CDR3 nucleotides are TGTGCCAGCAGAAGTCATTCAGGGGGCTTCCAAGAGACCCAGTACTTC. Translation gives CASRSHSGGFQETQYF. The gene calls are TRBV21-1 and TRBJ2-5; no DNA check was done on the table's D call, TRBD1. TRBV21-1 is a pseudogene segment. The CDR3 totals 16 residues.

This clonotype showed up just a few times. The rearrangement joins TRBV20-1 to TRBJ2-7, with D possibly TRBD1 on 6 matching bases. V was trimmed by 2 bases and J by 5 bases, leaving 7 bases between them. The germline V gene encodes CDR1 DFQATT and CDR2 SNEGSKA (reference sequence). The CDR3 covers 11 residues. CDR3 DNA: TGCAGTGCTAGAAACAGGGACGAGCAGTACTTC. Amino acid sequence: CSARNRDEQYF.

This clonotype was counted between two and nine times. The chain has TRBV30 and TRBJ1-2; D is uncertain. The ends were cut back, 4 bases at V and 4 bases at J, with 16 bases in the middle. The CDR3 has 14 amino acids. CDR1 is GTSNPN, CDR2 SVGIG, per germline (reference sequence). The CDR3 here is CAWNPTGRGYGYTF. CDR3 bases: TGTGCCTGGAACCCGACCGGACGGGGCTATGGCTACACCTTC.

This clonotype has more than one count but fewer than ten. This chain connects TRBV20-1 to TRBJ2-7, with 8 nucleotides matching TRBD2. Germline CDR1 reads DFQATT; CDR2 reads SNEGSKA (reference sequence). V trimming: 6 bases; J trimming: 5 bases; junction bases outside the gene matches: 15. CDR3 size: 15 residues. The CDR3 spells CSASPEGLESHEQYF. The DNA for the CDR3 is TGCAGTGCAAGCCCGGAGGGACTAGAGTCCCACGAGCAGTACTTC.

The chain links TRBV5-6 to TRBJ2-7; no reliable D call. Germline CDR1 is SGHDT and CDR2 is YYEEEE. V was clipped by 0 bases and J by 0 bases, with 13 bases between them. The CDR3 extends over 16 amino acids. The CDR3 loop reads CASSLAQPPYSYEQYF. CDR3 sequence (DNA): TGTGCCAGCAGCTTGGCTCAACCGCCGTACTCCTACGAGCAGTACTTC.

The V call is TRBV29-1, the J call TRBJ2-7; 7 nucleotides agree with TRBD2. Trimming at V came to 7 bases and at J to 5 bases, leaving 8 bases not matched to a gene. The CDR3 consists of 12 residues. Germline CDR1 SQVTM, CDR2 ANQGSEA. The CDR3 here is CSGGAGANEQYF. The CDR3 DNA follows: TGCAGCGGCGGGGCGGGAGCCAACGAGCAGTACTTC.

The gene calls are TRBV24-1 and TRBJ2-7; TRBD1 aligns across 9 bases. Germline V gives CDR1 KGHDR, CDR2 SFDVKD. The CDR3 has 16 amino acids. The V and J ends lost 5 bases and 5 bases, in that order; junction bases with no gene match: 12. The DNA for the CDR3 is TGTGCCACCAGTGCCAATAACAGGGGGCGCGTCAACGAGCAGTACTTC. Its protein product is CATSANNRGRVNEQYF.

This clonotype was seen a few times. The chain couples TRBV20-1 to TRBJ2-1; TRBD1 might be the D (5 bases). The CDR3 totals 15 residues. Germline CDR1 and CDR2: DFQATT and SNEGSKA (reference sequence). V shed 3 bases and J shed 8 bases, with 20 bases lying between them. As DNA, the CDR3 is TGCAGTGCTAGTTCGTCTTCAGGGCCGTTCGATGAGCAGTTCTTC. It translates to CSASSSSGPFDEQFF.

This clonotype was picked up a small number of times. The chain is built from TRBV20-1 and TRBJ2-3; 16 nucleotides line up with TRBD2. The CDR3 spans 17 residues. Germline V gene data show CDR1 as DFQATT and CDR2 as SNEGSKA (reference sequence). V lost 0 bases and J lost 5; bases outside the gene matches: 5. The CDR3 loop is CSARDAGTSGRVDTQYF. CDR3 nucleotide sequence: TGCAGTGCTAGAGATGCAGGGACTAGCGGGAGGGTAGATACGCAGTATTTT.

This clonotype was picked up a small number of times. As DNA, the CDR3 is TGCGCCAGCAGCTTGGAGTTGGCCAACGTCCTGACTTTC. The encoded protein is CASSLELANVLTF. The chain employs TRBV5-1 and TRBJ2-6; D is undetermined. This CDR3 is 13 amino acids long. Per germline, CDR1 SGHRS and CDR2 YFSETQ. Trimming stripped 0 bases from V and 6 bases from J, with 4 bases between.

This clonotype was seen more than once but under ten times. The rearrangement joins TRBV5-5 to TRBJ2-7; 8 positions match TRBD2. V was pared by 4 bases and J by 5 bases, with 11 bases of the junction left unmatched. Germline V lookup: CDR1 SGHKS, CDR2 YYEKEE (reference sequence). This CDR3 is 15 amino acids long. DNA of the CDR3: TGTGCCAGCAGCCCGGACTCGCGGGAGGCGGACGAGCAGTACTTC. Its protein is CASSPDSREADEQYF. Based on the CDR3 plus reference TRBV5-5 and TRBJ2-7, the full variable domain is DAGVTQSPTHLIKTRGQQVTLRCSPISGHKSVSWYQQVLGQGPQFIFQYYEKEERGRGNFPDRFSARQFPNYSSELNVNALLLGDSALYLCASSPDSREADEQYFGPGTRLTVT.

Here the CDR3 DNA reads TGCAGTGCTTTTAGACAGGAGGGGGAAAAACTGTTTTTT. This gives the protein CSAFRQEGEKLFF. V and J are TRBV20-1 and TRBJ1-4, with a tentative D call TRBD1 (6 bases). CDR1 is DFQATT, CDR2 SNEGSKA, per germline (reference sequence). Trimming removed 5 bases at V and 8 bases at J, with 15 bases between. The CDR3 sequence is 13 residues long.

In this sample, this clonotype turned up a few times. The rearrangement links TRBV10-3 to TRBJ2-5, with D perhaps TRBD1 (6 bases). CDR3 length: 14 residues. V was shortened by 4 bases and J by 6 bases, with 15 bases between the two germline ends. In germline, CDR1 is ENHRY, CDR2 SYGVKD. CDR3 loop: CAISGQDLGKTQYF. CDR3 coding DNA: TGTGCCATCAGTGGACAGGATTTAGGGAAGACCCAGTACTTC.

The chain carries TRBV5-1 and TRBJ2-3; a weak D match, TRBD2 (6 bases). The CDR3 length is 18 residues. Germline-derived CDR1 and CDR2 are SGHRS and YFSETQ. V was pared by 4 bases and J by 4 bases, with 25 bases between. The CDR3 region is CASSNLPLSGGTADTQYF. CDR3 in DNA: TGCGCCAGCAGCAATTTGCCCCTTAGTGGGGGGACGGCAGATACGCAGTATTTT.

The rearrangement uses TRBV24-1 and TRBJ2-1; the D gene is possibly TRBD1 (8 bases). V shed 9 bases and J shed 3 bases, with 20 bases lying between them. From germline, CDR1 is KGHDR and CDR2 SFDVKD. CDR3 length equals 16 residues. The CDR3 DNA sequence: TGTGCCACCTCCAGGGGGCCAAGCGGGAACTACAATGAGCAGTTCTTC. Its translation is CATSRGPSGNYNEQFF.

This rearrangement joins TRBV7-2 to TRBJ2-7, with D possibly TRBD1 on 6 matching bases. Germline loops: CDR1 SGHTA, CDR2 FQGNSA. Trimming pared 7 bases from V and 4 bases from J, leaving 14 bases between. The CDR3 has 13 residues. Here the CDR3 reads CASTNRASYEQYF. The CDR3 coding sequence is TGTGCCAGCACCAACAGGGCCTCGTACGAGCAGTACTTC. Combining the CDR3 with reference TRBV7-2 and TRBJ2-7 gives the whole variable domain GAGVSQSPSNKVTEKGKDVELRCDPISGHTALYWYRQSLGQGLEFLIYFQGNSAPDKSGLPSDRFSAERTGGSVSTLTIQRTQQEDSAVYLCASTNRASYEQYFGPGTRLTVT.

This clonotype was seen a few times. The rearrangement joins TRBV6-1 to TRBJ2-7; D call uncertain. The ends were cut back, 4 bases at V and 6 bases at J, with 10 bases in the middle. The V gene's germline CDR1 is MNHNS and CDR2 SASEGT. The CDR3 is 12 amino acids. The CDR3 loop reads CASSGSSGEQYF. The CDR3 DNA reads TGTGCCAGCAGTGGGTCCAGTGGCGAGCAGTACTTC.

The V call is TRBV11-2, the J call TRBJ2-7; 9 bases line up with TRBD1. Germline loops: CDR1 SGHAT, CDR2 FQNNGV. V dropped 5 bases and J dropped 2; count of bases not matched to a gene: 19. The length of the CDR3 is 19 residues. The chain's CDR3 is CASSRYLIRTGDLAYEQYF. Here the CDR3 DNA reads TGTGCCAGCAGCCGATACCTCATAAGGACAGGGGATTTGGCCTACGAGCAGTACTTC. Full variable domain (outside the CDR3, taken from reference TRBV11-2 and TRBJ2-7): EAGVAQSPRYKIIEKRQSVAFWCNPISGHATLYWYQQILGQGPKLLIQFQNNGVVDDSQLPKDRFSAERLKGVDSTLKIQPAKLEDSAVYLCASSRYLIRTGDLAYEQYFGPGTRLTVT.